This is a list of T cell receptor beta chains from one sample in a study of monozygotic twins with inflammatory bowel disease. TCRdb processed the 5' RACE reads again and assigns one entry to each CDR3 protein, with no DNA. This table lists just over 300,000 distinct CDR3 sequences. The sample consisted of blood. The source of these receptors is a human donor with ulcerative colitis or Crohn's disease, or a healthy co-twin of an affected twin (not recorded which). Both conserved end residues are part of each CDR3.

CDR3: CASSLTTGELFF
J: TRBJ2-2
V: TRBV7-6
length: 12

CDR3: CSASYGGYATNEKLFF
J: TRBJ1-4
V: TRBV20-1
length: 16

CDR3: CASNLDNQPQHF
J: TRBJ1-5
V: TRBV7-9
length: 12

CDR3: CSARDGQGSNQPQHF
J: TRBJ1-5
V: TRBV20-1
length: 15

CDR3: CASSFRPRGNSPLHF
J: TRBJ1-6
V: TRBV12-3/TRBV12-4
length: 15

CDR3: CASSPPDSQPQHF
J: TRBJ1-5
V: TRBV18
length: 13

CDR3: CASSIPRQGNTYEQYF
J: TRBJ2-7
V: TRBV7-2
length: 16

CDR3: CASRGSGSIQYF
J: TRBJ2-5
V: TRBV7-2
length: 12

CDR3: CASRRAGGRGTEAFF
J: TRBJ1-1
V: TRBV6-1
length: 15

CDR3: CSARSDSGTEAFF
J: TRBJ1-1
V: TRBV20-1
length: 13

CDR3: CASSGVFGREYYNEQFF
J: TRBJ2-1
V: TRBV28
length: 17

CDR3: CSVDRGPTGELFF
J: TRBJ2-2
V: TRBV29-1
length: 13

CDR3: CASSRGTSFQETQYF
J: TRBJ2-5
V: TRBV12-3/TRBV12-4
length: 15

CDR3: CASSQKSTGGNEQFF
J: TRBJ2-1
V: TRBV3-1
length: 15

CDR3: CATSGKLAGLNEQFF
J: TRBJ2-1
V: TRBV24-1
length: 15

CDR3: CASSYRDRGYSNQPQHF
J: TRBJ1-5
V: TRBV5-6
length: 17

CDR3: CASSLVSIRGPFSYNEQFF
J: TRBJ2-1
V: TRBV5-1
length: 19

CDR3: CASSLEGARGPYYGYTF
J: TRBJ1-2
V: TRBV7-9
length: 17

CDR3: CASSLSGTNYGYTF
J: TRBJ1-2
V: TRBV5-1
length: 14

CDR3: CATTPLGQGAREQYF
J: TRBJ2-7
V: TRBV6-1
length: 15

CDR3: CASSLYGDGNTEAFF
J: TRBJ1-1
V: TRBV5-1
length: 15

CDR3: CASSFSGRTTDTQYF
J: TRBJ2-3
V: TRBV12-3/TRBV12-4
length: 15

CDR3: CASSIRSLDRSYTF
J: TRBJ1-2
V: TRBV12-3/TRBV12-4
length: 14

CDR3: CASSLTAGVIDEQFF
J: TRBJ2-1
V: TRBV5-1
length: 15

CDR3: CATSDPTGRDTQYF
J: TRBJ2-3
V: TRBV24-1
length: 14

CDR3: CASSLAGESNQPQHF
J: TRBJ1-5
V: TRBV5-1
length: 15

CDR3: CASSLGVAQYF
J: TRBJ2-5
V: TRBV5-5
length: 11

CDR3: CASSDYQTYGYTF
J: TRBJ1-2
V: TRBV6-1
length: 13

CDR3: CASTGSGMNTEAFF
J: TRBJ1-1
V: TRBV5-1
length: 14

CDR3: CASSLRGGKTEAFF
J: TRBJ1-1
V: TRBV12-3/TRBV12-4
length: 14

CDR3: CASSLNQETQYF
J: TRBJ2-5
V: TRBV5-1
length: 12

CDR3: CASSAWTGMNTEAFF
J: TRBJ1-1
V: TRBV19
length: 15

CDR3: CASSPTSGANVLTF
J: TRBJ2-6
V: TRBV9
length: 14

CDR3: CAWRRLLEQYF
J: TRBJ2-7
V: TRBV30
length: 11

CDR3: CASGRAGEQFF
J: TRBJ2-1
V: TRBV28
length: 11

CDR3: CASSSGTGGRETQYF
J: TRBJ2-5
V: TRBV7-9
length: 15

CDR3: CASRGVLTEAFF
J: TRBJ1-1
V: TRBV5-1
length: 12

CDR3: CASTPRQGAYEQYF
J: TRBJ2-7
V: TRBV12-3/TRBV12-4
length: 14

CDR3: CASSVAAGGTDTQYF
J: TRBJ2-3
V: TRBV9
length: 15

CDR3: CAWSHGTGDGYTF
J: TRBJ1-2
V: TRBV30
length: 13

CDR3: CASGSGPAEQYF
J: TRBJ2-7
V: TRBV5-1
length: 12

CDR3: CSAPPGLAYGAKNIQYF
J: TRBJ2-4
V: TRBV20-1
length: 17

CDR3: CASILGLGEYNEQFF
J: TRBJ2-1
V: TRBV6-1
length: 15